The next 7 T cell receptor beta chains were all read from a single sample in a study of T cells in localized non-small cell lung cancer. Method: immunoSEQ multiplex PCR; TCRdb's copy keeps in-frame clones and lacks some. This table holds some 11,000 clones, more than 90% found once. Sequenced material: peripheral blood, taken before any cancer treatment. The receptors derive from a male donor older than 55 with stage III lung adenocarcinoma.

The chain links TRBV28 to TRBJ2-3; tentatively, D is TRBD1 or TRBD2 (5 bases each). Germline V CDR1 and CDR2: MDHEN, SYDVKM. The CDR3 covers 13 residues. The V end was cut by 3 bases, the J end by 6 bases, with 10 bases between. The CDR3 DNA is TGTGCCAGCAGTTTGGGACGAGAGGATACGCAGTATTTT. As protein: CASSLGREDTQYF.

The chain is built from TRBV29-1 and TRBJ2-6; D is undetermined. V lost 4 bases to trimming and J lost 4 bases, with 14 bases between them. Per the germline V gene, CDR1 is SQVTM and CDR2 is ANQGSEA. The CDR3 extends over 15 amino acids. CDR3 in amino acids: CSVGTRGEGANVLTF. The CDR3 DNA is TGCAGCGTTGGGACCCGTGGCGAGGGGGCCAACGTCCTGACTTTC. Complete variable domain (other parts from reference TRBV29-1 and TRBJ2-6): SAVISQKPSRDICQRGTSLTIQCQVDSQVTMMFWYRQQPGQSLTLIATANQGSEATYESGFVIDKFPISRPNLTFSTLTVSNMSPEDSSIYLCSVGTRGEGANVLTFGAGSRLTVL.

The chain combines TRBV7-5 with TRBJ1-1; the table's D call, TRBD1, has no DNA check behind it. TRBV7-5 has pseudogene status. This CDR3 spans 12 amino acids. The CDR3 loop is CAPWTVNTEAFF. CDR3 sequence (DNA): TGTGCCCCCTGGACAGTGAACACTGAAGCTTTCTTT.

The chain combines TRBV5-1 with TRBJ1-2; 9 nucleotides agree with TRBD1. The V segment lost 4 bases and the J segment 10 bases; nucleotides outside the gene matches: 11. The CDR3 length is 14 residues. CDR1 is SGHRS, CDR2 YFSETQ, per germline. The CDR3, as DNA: TGCGCCAGCAGCGTAACAGGGGGCTGGGAGGACTACACCTTC. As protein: CASSVTGGWEDYTF.

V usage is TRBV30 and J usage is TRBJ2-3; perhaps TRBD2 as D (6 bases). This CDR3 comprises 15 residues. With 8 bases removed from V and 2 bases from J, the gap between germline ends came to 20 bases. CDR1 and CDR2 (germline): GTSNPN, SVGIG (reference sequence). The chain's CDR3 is CAQDASESYTDTQYF. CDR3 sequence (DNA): TGTGCCCAGGACGCTAGCGAGAGCTACACAGATACGCAGTATTTT.

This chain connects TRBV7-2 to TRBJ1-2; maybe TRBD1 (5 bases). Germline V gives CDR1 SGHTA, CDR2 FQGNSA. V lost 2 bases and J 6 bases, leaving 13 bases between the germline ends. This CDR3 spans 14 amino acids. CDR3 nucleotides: TGTGCCAGCAGCTTATATTCCAGGGAGGATGGCTACACCTTC. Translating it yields CASSLYSREDGYTF.

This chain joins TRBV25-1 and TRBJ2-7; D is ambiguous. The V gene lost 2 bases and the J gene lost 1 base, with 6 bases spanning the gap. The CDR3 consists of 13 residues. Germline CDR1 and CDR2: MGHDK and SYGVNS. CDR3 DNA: TGTGCCAGCAGTGAAGGTCTTTCCTACGAGCAGTACTTC. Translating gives CASSEGLSYEQYF.